This T cell receptor (beta chain) is from a study of CD8+ T cells in alopecia areata. Extracted from the samples, RNA was reverse transcribed into cDNA to serve as the sequencing template. Produced via immunoSEQ multiplex PCR; TCRdb's table is partial and in-frame only. Of some 170,000 clones in the sample, about 63% were seen once. CDR3 length: 16 residues. Per the germline V gene, CDR1 is SGHTS and CDR2 is YDEGEE. V lost 2 bases to trimming and J lost 5 bases, with 17 bases between them. This specimen was CD4+ T cells sorted from blood, taken at week 0. V is TRBV5-8 and J is TRBJ2-1; D perhaps matches TRBD1 (5 bases). This TCR derives from a human donor with alopecia areata. The CDR3 loop reads CASSFLGAQENNEQFF. The CDR3 bases are TGTGCCAGCAGCTTCCTTGGCGCACAGGAAAACAATGAGCAGTTCTTC.